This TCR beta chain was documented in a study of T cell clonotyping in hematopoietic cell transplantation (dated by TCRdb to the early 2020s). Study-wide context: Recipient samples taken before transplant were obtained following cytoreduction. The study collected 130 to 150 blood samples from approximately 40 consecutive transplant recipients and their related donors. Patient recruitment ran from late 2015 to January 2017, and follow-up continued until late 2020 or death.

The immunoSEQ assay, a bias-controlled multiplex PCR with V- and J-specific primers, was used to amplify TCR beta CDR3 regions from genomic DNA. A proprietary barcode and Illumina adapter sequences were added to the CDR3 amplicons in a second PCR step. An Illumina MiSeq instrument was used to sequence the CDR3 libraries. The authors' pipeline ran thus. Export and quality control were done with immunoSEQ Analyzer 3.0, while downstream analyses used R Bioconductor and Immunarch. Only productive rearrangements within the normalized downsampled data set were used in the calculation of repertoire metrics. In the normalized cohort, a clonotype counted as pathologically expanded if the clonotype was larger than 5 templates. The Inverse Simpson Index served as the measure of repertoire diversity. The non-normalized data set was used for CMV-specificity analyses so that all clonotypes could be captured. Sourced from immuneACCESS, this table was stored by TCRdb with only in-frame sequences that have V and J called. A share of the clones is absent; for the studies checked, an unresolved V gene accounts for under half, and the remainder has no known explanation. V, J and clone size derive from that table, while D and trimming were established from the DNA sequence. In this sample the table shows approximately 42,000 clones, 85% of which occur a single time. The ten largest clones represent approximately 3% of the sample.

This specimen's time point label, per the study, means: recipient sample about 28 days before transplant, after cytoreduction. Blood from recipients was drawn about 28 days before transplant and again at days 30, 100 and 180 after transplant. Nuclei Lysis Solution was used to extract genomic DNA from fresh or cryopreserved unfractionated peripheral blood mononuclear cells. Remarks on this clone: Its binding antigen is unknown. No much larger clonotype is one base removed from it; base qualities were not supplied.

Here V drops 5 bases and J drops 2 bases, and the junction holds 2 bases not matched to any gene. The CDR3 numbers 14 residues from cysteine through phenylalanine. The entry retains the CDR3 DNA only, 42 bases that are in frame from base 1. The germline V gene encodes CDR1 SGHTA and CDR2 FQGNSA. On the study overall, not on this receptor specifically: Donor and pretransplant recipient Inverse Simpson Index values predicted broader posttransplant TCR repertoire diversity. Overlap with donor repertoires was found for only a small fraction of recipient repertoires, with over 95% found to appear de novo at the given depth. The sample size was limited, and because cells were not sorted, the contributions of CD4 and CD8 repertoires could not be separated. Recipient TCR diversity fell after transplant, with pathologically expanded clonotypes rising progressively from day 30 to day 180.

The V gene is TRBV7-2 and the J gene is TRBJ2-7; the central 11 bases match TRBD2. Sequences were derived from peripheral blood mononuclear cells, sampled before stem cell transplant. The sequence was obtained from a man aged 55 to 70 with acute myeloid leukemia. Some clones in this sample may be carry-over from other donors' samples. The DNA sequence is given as TGTGCCAGCAGCGAACTAGCGGGGGCCTACGAGCAGTACTTC. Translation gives CASSELAGAYEQYF.